This TCR beta chain was identified in a study of PD-L1 blockade in urothelial cancer. About the study: Beginning at some point between 2012 and 2014, patients received atezolizumab, given as 1,200 mg intravenously every 3 weeks.

The time point denotes: peripheral blood 6 weeks after treatment start. This clone came up once. V was clipped by 7 bases and J by 4 bases; unmatched bases: 13. The CDR3 loop spans 15 amino acids. Germline assignment: CDR1 ENHRY and CDR2 SYGVKD. TCRdb's table, derived via immunoSEQ multiplex PCR, lists solely in-frame clones and lacks some. The data hold roughly 120,000 clones, with around 89% observed a single time. This clonotype was sampled from a man between 60 and 70 years old with urothelial cancer. The starting material was PBMCs, obtained around atezolizumab (anti-PD-L1) treatment. This chain uses TRBV10-3 with TRBJ2-7; 7 bases fit TRBD1. This chain's CDR3 is CAITNRGTPRYEQYF. The CDR3 nucleotides are TGTGCCATCACCAACAGGGGTACCCCCCGATACGAGCAGTACTTC.